This is a list of T cell receptor beta chains from one sample in a study of radiation and T cells in renal cell carcinoma. Clones were read by immunoSEQ multiplex PCR, and TCRdb kept only the in-frame ones, dropping some. The sample comprises about 140,000 clones, 86% of which are singletons, and around a sixth rests with the top ten. Sequenced material: blood, taken from a patient whose treatment included radiotherapy and nephrectomy. Every receptor here comes from a woman aged 45-60 years with renal cell carcinoma. The CDR3 runs from the conserved cysteine through the conserved F or W. D genes are given only for firm matches. Size tells how often a clone was seen (once, few, many) or the class of an expanded clone, and some rows leave it out.

V	size	D	J	CDR3	DNA
TRBV5-4	.	.	TRBJ2-7	CASHEGASYEQYF	TGTGCCAGCCATGAGGGAGCCTCCTACGAGCAGTACTTC
TRBV4-2	few	.	TRBJ1-1	CASSQEREAFF	TGTGCCAGCAGCCAAGAAAGGGAAGCTTTCTTT
TRBV7-9	.	.	TRBJ1-3	CASSSTTASGNTIYF	TGTGCCAGCAGCAGTACTACAGCCTCTGGAAACACCATATATTTT
TRBV6-1	.	TRBD1	TRBJ1-5	CASSFDRVNQPQHF	TGTGCCAGCAGTTTTGACAGGGTCAATCAGCCCCAGCATTTT
TRBV7-7	.	TRBD2	TRBJ2-3	CASSKGLAGSTDTQYF	TGTGCCAGCAGCAAAGGACTAGCGGGGAGCACAGATACGCAGTATTTT
TRBV18	.	.	TRBJ1-1	CASSKAGDNTEAFF	TGTGCCAGCTCAAAAGCCGGGGATAACACTGAAGCTTTCTTT
TRBV6-5	.	TRBD2	TRBJ2-1	CASLASGGADEQFF	TGTGCCAGCCTGGCTAGCGGGGGGGCGGATGAGCAGTTCTTC
TRBV10-3	.	.	TRBJ1-5	CAISPIAVQPQHF	TGTGCCATCAGTCCCATAGCGGTTCAGCCCCAGCATTTT
TRBV28	.	.	TRBJ1-1	CASSEPPGSVNTEAFF	TGTGCCAGCAGCGAACCACCGGGCAGCGTGAACACTGAAGCTTTCTTT
TRBV7-2	.	.	TRBJ2-6	CASGARDSGANVLTF	TGTGCCAGCGGGGCAAGGGACTCTGGGGCCAACGTCCTGACTTTC
TRBV7-2	once	TRBD1	TRBJ2-7	CASEQDGTGLNGEQYF	TGTGCCAGCGAACAGGATGGGACAGGACTCAACGGCGAGCAGTACTTC
TRBV30	.	TRBD1	TRBJ2-5	CAGGTGGQETQYF	TGTGCCGGCGGGACAGGTGGCCAAGAGACCCAGTACTTC
TRBV2	.	.	TRBJ2-5	CASSVSAGPQETQYF	TGTGCCAGCAGTGTGAGCGCGGGACCTCAAGAGACCCAGTACTTC
TRBV7-2	.	.	TRBJ1-3	CASSFYAGGSGNTIYF	TGTGCCAGCAGCTTTTACGCCGGAGGCTCTGGAAACACCATATATTTT
TRBV30	.	.	TRBJ2-7	CAGGGGGEQYF	TGTGCCGGCGGTGGGGGCGGCGAGCAGTACTTC
TRBV2	.	.	TRBJ1-6	CAKGSPLHF	TGTGCCAAGGGTTCACCCCTCCACTTT
TRBV4-1	once	.	TRBJ2-1	CASSPTERSWNEQFF	TGCGCCAGCAGCCCGACTGAGCGGTCTTGGAATGAGCAGTTCTTC
TRBV30	.	TRBD1	TRBJ1-2	CAWSGISTGNYGYTF	TGTGCCTGGAGTGGGATCTCGACAGGGAACTATGGCTACACCTTC
TRBV6-1	.	TRBD1	TRBJ1-5	CASSARDSDQPQHF	TGTGCCAGCAGCGCCCGGGACAGCGATCAGCCCCAGCATTTT
TRBV2	.	.	TRBJ2-1	CASSESVSYNEQFF	TGTGCCAGCAGTGAGTCGGTCTCCTACAATGAGCAGTTCTTC
TRBV9	.	.	TRBJ1-1	CASNRGGGTEAFF	TGTGCCAGCAACCGTGGGGGGGGCACTGAAGCTTTCTTT
TRBV6-6	.	TRBD2	TRBJ2-7	CASRPWSSGTEQYF	TGTGCCAGCAGGCCGTGGAGTAGCGGGACCGAGCAGTACTTC
TRBV4-3	.	.	TRBJ2-2	CASSQDYLAVGELFF	TGCGCCAGCAGCCAAGATTACCTAGCCGTCGGGGAGCTGTTTTTT
TRBV7-2	.	.	TRBJ2-5	CASSPDMGLSTETQYF	TGTGCCAGCAGCCCAGACATGGGCCTCAGTACGGAGACCCAGTACTTC
TRBV5-1	.	.	TRBJ2-1	CASSPGSRKDEQFF	TGCGCCAGCAGCCCCGGGTCACGAAAAGATGAGCAGTTCTTC
TRBV4-3	.	.	TRBJ1-3	CASSQTSMDTFGNTIYF	TGCGCCAGCAGCCAAACTTCTATGGACACCTTCGGAAACACCATATATTTT
TRBV28	few	TRBD1	TRBJ1-6	CASRLGTGGEASPLHF	TGTGCCAGCAGGTTGGGTACAGGGGGCGAAGCTTCACCCCTCCACTTT
TRBV6-5	.	.	TRBJ2-7	CASSPRRGESYEQYF	TGTGCCAGCAGCCCCCGGAGGGGCGAGTCCTACGAGCAGTACTTC
TRBV2	.	TRBD1	TRBJ2-2	CASRPRGDRGAGELFF	TGTGCCAGCAGACCTCGTGGGGACAGGGGCGCCGGGGAGCTGTTTTTT
TRBV7-2	.	.	TRBJ1-6	CASSPDGIGYSPLHF	TGTGCCAGCAGCCCCGATGGCATCGGCTATTCACCCCTCCACTTT
TRBV4-1	.	TRBD2	TRBJ2-1	CASSQGTSANNEQFF	TGCGCCAGCAGCCAAGGGACTAGCGCGAACAATGAGCAGTTCTTC
TRBV18	once	TRBD2	TRBJ2-7	CASSTGVLAGGYEQYF	TGTGCCAGCTCAACGGGGGTCTTAGCGGGAGGGTACGAGCAGTACTTC
TRBV2	.	.	TRBJ1-1	CASSKDSLNTEAFF	TGTGCCAGCAGTAAGGACAGTTTGAACACTGAAGCTTTCTTT
TRBV5-5	.	.	TRBJ2-7	CASSPSGTPYYEQYF	TGTGCCAGCAGCCCATCCGGGACACCGTACTACGAGCAGTACTTC
TRBV5-5	.	.	TRBJ1-2	CASSIRTHYGYTF	TGTGCCAGCAGTATAAGAACTCACTATGGCTACACCTTC
TRBV5-1	.	.	TRBJ2-2	CASSFGQNTGELFF	TGCGCCAGCAGCTTCGGACAGAACACCGGGGAGCTGTTTTTT
TRBV27	.	.	TRBJ1-6	CASSLSGTMGSPLHF	TGTGCCAGCAGTTTATCCGGCACGATGGGCTCACCCCTCCACTTT
TRBV7-2	.	.	TRBJ1-5	CASSTRRVEQPQHF	TGTGCCAGCAGCACCCGGCGCGTTGAGCAGCCCCAGCATTTT
TRBV28	.	.	TRBJ2-5	CASSSLQSQETQYF	TGTGCCAGCAGTTCTCTACAGAGTCAAGAGACCCAGTACTTC
TRBV4-3	.	.	TRBJ2-7	CASSQARQTEQYF	TGCGCCAGCAGCCAAGCCCGACAGACCGAGCAGTACTTC
TRBV14	.	TRBD1	TRBJ1-5	CASSQTGGVNQPQHF	TGTGCCAGCAGCCAAACAGGGGGCGTCAATCAGCCCCAGCATTTT
TRBV28	.	.	TRBJ2-7	CASSQGRAGVVPYEQYF	TGTGCCAGCAGCCAAGGGCGCGCAGGGGTTGTCCCCTACGAGCAGTACTTC
TRBV5-1	.	.	TRBJ1-4	CASSLAPSLNEKLFF	TGCGCCAGCAGTCTTGCGCCGAGCCTTAATGAAAAACTGTTTTTT
TRBV7-9	.	.	TRBJ1-6	CASSQGVGDSNSPLHF	TGTGCCAGCAGCCAGGGAGTCGGTGACAGTAATTCACCCCTCCACTTT
TRBV11-2	.	.	TRBJ1-3	CASSLQGLILPGNTIYF	TGTGCCAGCAGCTTACAGGGGCTGATCCTCCCTGGAAACACCATATATTTT
TRBV7-2	.	.	TRBJ1-1	CASSLYPIGKPLFTEAFF	TGTGCCAGCAGCTTATACCCAATTGGCAAGCCCCTCTTCACTGAAGCTTTCTTT